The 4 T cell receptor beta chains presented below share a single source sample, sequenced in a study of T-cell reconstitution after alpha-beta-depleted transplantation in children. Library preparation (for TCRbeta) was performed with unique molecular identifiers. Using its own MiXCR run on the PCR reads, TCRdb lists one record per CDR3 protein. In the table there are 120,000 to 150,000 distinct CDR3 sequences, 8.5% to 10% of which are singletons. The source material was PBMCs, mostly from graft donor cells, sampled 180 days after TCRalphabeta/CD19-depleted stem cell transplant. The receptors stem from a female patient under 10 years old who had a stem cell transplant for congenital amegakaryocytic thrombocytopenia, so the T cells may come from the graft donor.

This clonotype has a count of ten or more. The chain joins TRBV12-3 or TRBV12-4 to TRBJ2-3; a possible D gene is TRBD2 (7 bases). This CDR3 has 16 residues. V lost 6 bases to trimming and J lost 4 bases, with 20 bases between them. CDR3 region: CASSQDAGAGADTQYF. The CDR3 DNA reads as TGTGCCAGCAGCCAGGACGCGGGGGCTGGGGCAGATACGCAGTATTTT.

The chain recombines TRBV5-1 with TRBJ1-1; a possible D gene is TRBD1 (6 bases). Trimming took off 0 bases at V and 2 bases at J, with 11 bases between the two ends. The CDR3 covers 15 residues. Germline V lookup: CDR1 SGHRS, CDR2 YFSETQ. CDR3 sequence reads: CASSLAWGPNTEAFF. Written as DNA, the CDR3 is TGCGCCAGCAGCTTGGCGTGGGGGCCAAACACTGAAGCTTTCTTT.

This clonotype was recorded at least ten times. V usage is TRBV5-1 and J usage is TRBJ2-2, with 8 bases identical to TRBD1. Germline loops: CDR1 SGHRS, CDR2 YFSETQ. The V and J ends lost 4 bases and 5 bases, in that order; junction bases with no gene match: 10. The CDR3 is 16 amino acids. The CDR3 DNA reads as TGCGCCAGCAGCCGAGCTCGGGACAGGAGAACCGGGGAGCTGTTTTTT. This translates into CASSRARDRRTGELFF.

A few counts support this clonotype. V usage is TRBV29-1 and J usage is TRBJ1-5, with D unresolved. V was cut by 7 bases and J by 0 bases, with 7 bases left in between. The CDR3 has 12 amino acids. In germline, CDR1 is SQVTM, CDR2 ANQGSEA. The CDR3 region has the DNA TGCAGCGCCCAGAATAGCAATCAGCCCCAGCATTTT. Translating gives CSAQNSNQPQHF.